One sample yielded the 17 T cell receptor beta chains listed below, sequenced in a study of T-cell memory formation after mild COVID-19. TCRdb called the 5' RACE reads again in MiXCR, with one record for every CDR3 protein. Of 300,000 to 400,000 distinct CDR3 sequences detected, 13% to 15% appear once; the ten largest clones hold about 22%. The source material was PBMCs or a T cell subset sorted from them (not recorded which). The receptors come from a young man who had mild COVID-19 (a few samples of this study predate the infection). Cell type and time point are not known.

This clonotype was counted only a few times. CDR3 residues: CASRARVSTEAFF. The CDR3, as DNA: TGTGCCAGCAGGGCCAGGGTGAGCACTGAAGCTTTCTTT. The chain is built from TRBV7-8 and TRBJ1-1; tentatively, D is TRBD1 (5 bases). The CDR3 loop spans 13 amino acids. CDR1 SGHVS and CDR2 FQNEAQ come from the germline V gene. V was cut by 6 bases and J by 4 bases, with 12 bases left in between.

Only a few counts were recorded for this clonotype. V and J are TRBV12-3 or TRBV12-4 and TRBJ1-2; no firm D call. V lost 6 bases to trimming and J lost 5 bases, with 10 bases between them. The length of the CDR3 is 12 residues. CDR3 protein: CASSLTTYGYTF. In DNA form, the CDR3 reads TGTGCCAGCAGCCTAACAACATATGGCTACACCTTC.

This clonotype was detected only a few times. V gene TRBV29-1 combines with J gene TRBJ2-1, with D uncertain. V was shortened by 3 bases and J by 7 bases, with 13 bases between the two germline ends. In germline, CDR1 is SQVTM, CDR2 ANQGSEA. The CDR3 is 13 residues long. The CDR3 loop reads CSVEGRAGNEQFF. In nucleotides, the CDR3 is TGCAGCGTTGAGGGAAGGGCTGGGAATGAGCAGTTCTTC.

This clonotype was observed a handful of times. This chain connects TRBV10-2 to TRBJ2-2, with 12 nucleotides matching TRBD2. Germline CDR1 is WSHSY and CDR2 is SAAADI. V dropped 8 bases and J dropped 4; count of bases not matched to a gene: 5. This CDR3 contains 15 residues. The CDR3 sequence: CASQTSGGRTGELFF. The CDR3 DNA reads TGCGCCAGCCAAACTAGCGGGGGGCGCACCGGGGAGCTGTTTTTT.

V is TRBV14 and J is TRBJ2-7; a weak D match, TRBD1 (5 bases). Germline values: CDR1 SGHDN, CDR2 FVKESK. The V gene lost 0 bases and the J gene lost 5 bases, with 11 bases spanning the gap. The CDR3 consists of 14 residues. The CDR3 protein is CASSQDGADHEQYV. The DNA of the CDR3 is TGTGCCAGCAGCCAAGATGGGGCGGACCACGAGCAGTACGTC.

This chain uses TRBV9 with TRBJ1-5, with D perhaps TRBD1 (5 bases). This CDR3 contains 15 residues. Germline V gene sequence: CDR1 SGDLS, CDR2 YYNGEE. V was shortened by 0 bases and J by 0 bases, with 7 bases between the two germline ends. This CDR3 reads CASSVGTGSNQPQHF. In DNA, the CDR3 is TGTGCCAGCAGCGTAGGCACAGGTAGCAATCAGCCCCAGCATTTT.

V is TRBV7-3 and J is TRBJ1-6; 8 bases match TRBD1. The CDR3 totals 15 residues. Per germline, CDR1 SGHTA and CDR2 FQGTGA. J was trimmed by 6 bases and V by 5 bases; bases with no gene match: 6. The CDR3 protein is CASSAQGAGNSPLHF. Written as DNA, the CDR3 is TGTGCCAGCAGCGCTCAGGGGGCGGGTAATTCACCCCTCCACTTT.

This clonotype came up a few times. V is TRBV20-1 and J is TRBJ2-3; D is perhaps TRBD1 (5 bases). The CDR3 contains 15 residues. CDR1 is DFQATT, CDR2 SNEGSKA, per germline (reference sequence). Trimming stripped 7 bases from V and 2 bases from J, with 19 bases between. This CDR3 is CSVGAARKVTDTQYF. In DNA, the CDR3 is TGCAGTGTTGGGGCGGCCAGGAAAGTCACAGATACGCAGTATTTT.

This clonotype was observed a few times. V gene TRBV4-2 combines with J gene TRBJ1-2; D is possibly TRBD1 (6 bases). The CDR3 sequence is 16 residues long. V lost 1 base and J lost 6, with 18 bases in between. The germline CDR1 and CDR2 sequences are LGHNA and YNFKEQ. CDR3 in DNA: TGTGCCAGCAGCCAAGCGACAGGAGACGGGAGCGATGGCTACACCTTC. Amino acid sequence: CASSQATGDGSDGYTF.

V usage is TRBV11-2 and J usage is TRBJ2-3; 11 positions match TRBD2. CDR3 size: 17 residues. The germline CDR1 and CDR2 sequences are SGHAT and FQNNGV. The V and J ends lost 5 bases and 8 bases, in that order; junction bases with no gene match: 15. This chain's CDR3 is CASSPPPASGGPGTQYF. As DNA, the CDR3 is TGTGCCAGCAGCCCACCCCCGGCTAGCGGGGGGCCCGGTACGCAGTATTTT.

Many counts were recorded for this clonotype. The CDR3 DNA sequence: TGTGCCAGCAGCTTAGGGGACAGGGTCTCCTACAATGAGCAGTTCTTC. Amino acid sequence: CASSLGDRVSYNEQFF. The chain couples TRBV11-3 to TRBJ2-1, with 9 positions matching TRBD1. V was clipped by 1 base and J by 0 bases; unmatched bases: 1. Looked up from germline, CDR1 is SGHNT and CDR2 is YENEEA. This CDR3 is 16 amino acids long.

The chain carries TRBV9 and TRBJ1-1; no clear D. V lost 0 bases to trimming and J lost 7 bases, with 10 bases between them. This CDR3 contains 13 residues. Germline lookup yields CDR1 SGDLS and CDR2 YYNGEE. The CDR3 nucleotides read TGTGCCAGCAGCGTAGGACTGAAGGGTGAAGCTTTCTTT. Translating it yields CASSVGLKGEAFF.

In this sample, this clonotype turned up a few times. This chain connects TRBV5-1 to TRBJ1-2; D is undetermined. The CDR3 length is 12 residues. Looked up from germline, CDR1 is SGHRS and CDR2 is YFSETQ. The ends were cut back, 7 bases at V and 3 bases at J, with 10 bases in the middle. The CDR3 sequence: CASSSDDYGYTF. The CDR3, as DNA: TGCGCCAGCTCCTCGGATGACTATGGCTACACCTTC.

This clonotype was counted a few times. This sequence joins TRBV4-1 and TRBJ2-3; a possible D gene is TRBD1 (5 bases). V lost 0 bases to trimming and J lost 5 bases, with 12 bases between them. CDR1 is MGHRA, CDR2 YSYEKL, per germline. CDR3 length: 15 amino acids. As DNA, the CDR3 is TGCGCCAGCAGCCAAGATAGTGTGGGGCGAGATACGCAGTATTTT. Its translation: CASSQDSVGRDTQYF.

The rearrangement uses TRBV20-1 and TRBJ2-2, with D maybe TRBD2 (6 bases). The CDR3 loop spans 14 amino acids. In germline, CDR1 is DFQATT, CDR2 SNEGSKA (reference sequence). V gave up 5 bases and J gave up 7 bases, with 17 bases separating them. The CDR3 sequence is CSARRAGYSGELFF. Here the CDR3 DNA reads TGCAGTGCTCGGAGGGCCGGGTATAGCGGGGAGCTGTTTTTT.

This CDR3 reads CASSSPPRGLNYGYTF. The DNA of the CDR3 is TGTGCCAGCAGCTCCCCCCCCCGGGGGCTTAACTATGGCTACACCTTC. The V gene is TRBV7-8, the J gene TRBJ1-2; maybe TRBD1 (6 bases). The length of the CDR3 is 16 residues. The V gene lost 4 bases and the J gene lost 1 base, with 16 bases spanning the gap. Germline V gene sequence: CDR1 SGHVS, CDR2 FQNEAQ.

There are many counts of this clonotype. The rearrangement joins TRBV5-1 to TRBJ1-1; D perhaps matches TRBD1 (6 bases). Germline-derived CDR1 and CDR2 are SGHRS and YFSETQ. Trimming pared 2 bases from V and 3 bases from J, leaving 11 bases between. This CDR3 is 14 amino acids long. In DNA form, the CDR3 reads TGCGCCAGCAGCTTTTACAGGGATGACACTGAAGCTTTCTTT. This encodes CASSFYRDDTEAFF.